This T cell receptor (beta chain) appears in the sequencing data of a study of T-cell memory formation after mild COVID-19. Study-wide results and caveats: Detection of some responders pre-infection suggested pre-existing cross-reactive memory T cells participated.

This CDR3 spans 17 amino acids. Germline CDR1 reads SGHTA; CDR2 reads FQGNSA. The ends lost 2 bases at V and 4 bases at J; junction bases unmatched: 8. A single record per CDR3 protein comes from TCRdb applying MiXCR to the 5' RACE reads. The repertoire has about 560,000 distinct CDR3 sequences, roughly 17% of them found once; the top ten carry around 7.8%. Comments on this clonotype: As yet, its antigen is unknown.

This chain connects TRBV7-2 to TRBJ2-5, with 12 bases identical to TRBD2. The sequenced material came from PBMCs or a T cell subset sorted from them (not recorded which). This receptor was obtained from an adult woman who had mild COVID-19 (a few samples of this study predate the infection). Cell type and time point are not known. CDR3 bases: TGTGCCAGCAGCTTATTTCTAGCGGGGGGGCCGCGAGAGACCCAGTACTTC. Its protein product is CASSLFLAGGPRETQYF.